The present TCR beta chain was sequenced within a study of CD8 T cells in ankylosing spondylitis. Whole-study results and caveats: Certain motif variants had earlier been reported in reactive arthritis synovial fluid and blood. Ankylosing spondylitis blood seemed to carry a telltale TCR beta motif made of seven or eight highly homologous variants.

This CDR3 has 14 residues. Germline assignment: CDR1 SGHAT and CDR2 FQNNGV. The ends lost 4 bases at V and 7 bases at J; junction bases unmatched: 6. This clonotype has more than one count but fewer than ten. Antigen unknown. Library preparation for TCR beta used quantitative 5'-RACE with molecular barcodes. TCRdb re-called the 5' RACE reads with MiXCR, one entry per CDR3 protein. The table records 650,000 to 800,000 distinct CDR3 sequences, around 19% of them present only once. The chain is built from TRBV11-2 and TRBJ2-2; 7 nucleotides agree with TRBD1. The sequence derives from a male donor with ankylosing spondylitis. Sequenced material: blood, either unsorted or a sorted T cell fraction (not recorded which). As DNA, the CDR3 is TGTGCCAGCAGCTCTGAGGGGGCGGTCGGGGAGCTGTTTTTT. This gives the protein CASSSEGAVGELFF.